The clone carrying this T cell receptor (beta chain) was found a few times. The data stem from a study of blood T cell repertoires in COVID-19. About the study: The samples span acute and convalescent COVID-19 from the United States, Italy and Spain. PBMCs, B-cell-depleted T cells, or T cells provided the cDNA or gDNA that made up the material.

V lost 2 bases and J lost 4; bases outside the gene matches: 0. The CDR3 sequence is 13 residues long. Germline loops: CDR1 SGHRS, CDR2 YFSETQ. The Seattle patients, enrolled during active infection, were followed longitudinally. Assay used: immunoSEQ multiplex PCR; TCRdb lists only in-frame clones, some missing. The sample comprises 200,000 to 300,000 clones, approximately 80% of which are singletons, and roughly 8% rests with the top ten. The receptor's source is an elderly woman with COVID-19, enrolled during active disease. The chain links TRBV5-1 to TRBJ1-5; TRBD1 agrees at 7 bases. The sequenced material came from peripheral blood. The CDR3 is CASSLQGNQPQHF. The CDR3 bases are TGCGCCAGCAGCTTACAGGGGAATCAGCCCCAGCATTTT.